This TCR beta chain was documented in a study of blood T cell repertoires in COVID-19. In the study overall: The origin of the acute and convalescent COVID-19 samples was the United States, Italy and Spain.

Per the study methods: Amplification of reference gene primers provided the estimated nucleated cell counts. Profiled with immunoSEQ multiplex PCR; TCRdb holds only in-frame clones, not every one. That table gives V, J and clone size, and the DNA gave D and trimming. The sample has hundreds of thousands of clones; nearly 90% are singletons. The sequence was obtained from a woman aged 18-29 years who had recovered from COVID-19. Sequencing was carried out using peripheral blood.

CDR3: CASSYDRDNQPQHF. The CDR3 bases are TGTGCCAGCAGTTACGACAGGGACAATCAGCCCCAGCATTTT. This chain links TRBV6-8 with TRBJ1-5; 7 bases map to TRBD1. V lost 2 bases to trimming and J lost 3 bases; unmatched junction nucleotides: 1. The CDR3 covers 14 residues. The V gene's germline CDR1 is MNHGY and CDR2 SAAAGT.